These 28 T cell receptor beta chains were all obtained from the same sample, sequenced in a study of T cells in Graves' hyperthyroidism and ophthalmopathy. It was RNA transcripts that yielded the amplified TCR beta CDR3 regions. An initial round of RT-PCR targeting the TCR CDR3 relied on the HTBI primer set. TCRdb reanalysed the multiplex PCR reads using MiXCR and keeps one entry per CDR3 protein. The sample holds 300,000 to 350,000 distinct CDR3 sequences, 15% to 20% seen once. The sequenced sample was blood. The source of these receptors is a middle-aged woman with Graves' ophthalmopathy.

This clonotype was seen many times. V and J are TRBV12-3 or TRBV12-4 and TRBJ1-5; 8 bases are a match to TRBD1. Trimming removed 3 bases from V and 7 bases from J; junction bases left unmatched: 14. This CDR3 region has 17 residues. CDR3 sequence: CASSFTTGGSKGQPQHF. The CDR3 nucleotides read TGTGCCAGCAGTTTTACTACAGGGGGATCCAAAGGCCAGCCCCAGCATTTT.

V usage is TRBV12-3 or TRBV12-4 and J usage is TRBJ1-2, with 10 bases identical to TRBD1. The junction had 13 bases not matched to a gene; V was cut back by 3 bases and J by 0 bases. The CDR3 is made up of 19 amino acids. This CDR3 reads CASSFRSWDRGKTNYGYTF. CDR3 nucleotides: TGTGCCAGCAGTTTTAGGTCATGGGACAGGGGCAAGACTAACTATGGCTACACCTTC.

This clonotype has at least ten counts. Here the CDR3 reads CASSTGQRYEQYF. CDR3 nucleotide sequence: TGTGCCAGCAGTACGGGACAGCGCTACGAGCAGTACTTC. The rearrangement uses TRBV28 and TRBJ2-7, with TRBD1 identical over 7 bases. With V trimmed by 5 bases and J by 3 bases, 4 bases remained unmatched. The CDR3 loop spans 13 amino acids. Germline V gene data show CDR1 as MDHEN and CDR2 as SYDVKM.

This clonotype has ten or more counts. The CDR3 protein is CSVGATGTEYTGELFF. CDR3 coding DNA: TGCAGCGTTGGCGCGACCGGGACAGAATACACCGGGGAGCTGTTTTTT. This sequence joins TRBV29-1 and TRBJ2-2; 7 bases agree with TRBD1. Germline CDR1 SQVTM, CDR2 ANQGSEA. The length of the CDR3 is 16 residues. The V segment lost 4 bases and the J segment 3 bases; nucleotides outside the gene matches: 11.

This clonotype was seen repeatedly, ten times or more. V gene TRBV6-4 combines with J gene TRBJ1-3, with D perhaps TRBD1 (6 bases). Germline V gene data show CDR1 as MRHNA and CDR2 as SNTAGT. This CDR3 is 17 amino acids long. Trimming pared 6 bases from V and 0 bases from J, leaving 18 bases between. CDR3 region: CASSPGAGVGSGNTIYF. The DNA of the CDR3 is TGTGCCAGCAGCCCAGGCGCAGGGGTTGGCTCTGGAAACACCATATATTTT.

The sample holds many counts of this clonotype. The gene calls are TRBV6-5 and TRBJ2-7, with no clear D. Germline CDR1 and CDR2: MNHEY and SVGAGI. The CDR3 totals 12 residues. Deletions cut 2 bases from V and 6 bases from J, with 8 bases between. CDR3 in amino acids: CASSYRMGEQYF. CDR3 bases: TGTGCCAGCAGTTACCGTATGGGCGAGCAGTACTTC.

In its sample, this clonotype was seen many times. The rearrangement links TRBV11-2 to TRBJ2-7; D is possibly TRBD2 (6 bases). Germline CDR1 SGHAT, CDR2 FQNNGV. Trimming stripped 4 bases from V and 0 bases from J, with 13 bases between. This CDR3 comprises 15 residues. The CDR3 region is CASSSSGTYSYEQYF. CDR3 bases: TGTGCCAGCAGCTCGTCCGGGACTTACTCCTACGAGCAGTACTTC.

The chain links TRBV30 to TRBJ1-3; the D is unclear. There are 17 residues in the CDR3. The germline V gene encodes CDR1 GTSNPN and CDR2 SVGIG (reference sequence). V lost 0 bases, J lost 2 bases, and 17 bases lay in between. DNA of the CDR3: TGTGCCTGGAGTGTAACCAGGACCCCGGGAGCTGGAAACACCATATATTTT. This encodes CAWSVTRTPGAGNTIYF.

This clonotype was detected ten times or more. The rearrangement links TRBV24-1 to TRBJ1-1; possible D gene TRBD1, 5 bases. The CDR3 loop spans 17 amino acids. Germline V gives CDR1 KGHDR, CDR2 SFDVKD. V lost 3 bases and J 1 base, leaving 17 bases between the germline ends. The CDR3 loop reads CATSDPLFSDRNTEAFF. CDR3 nucleotides: TGTGCCACCAGTGATCCCCTCTTCTCAGACAGGAACACTGAAGCTTTCTTT.

The chain is built from TRBV25-1 and TRBJ2-5; no clear D gene. The CDR3 is 14 amino acids. CDR1 and CDR2 from the germline V gene are MGHDK and SYGVNS. Trimming left V 2 bases short and J 4 bases short, with 11 bases between. In DNA form, the CDR3 reads TGTGCCAGCAGTGAAAGGAGCTTTATAGAGACCCAGTACTTC. It specifies CASSERSFIETQYF.

Ten or more counts support this clonotype. This chain joins TRBV6-1 and TRBJ2-7; 8 bases map to TRBD2. The CDR3 contains 17 residues. V was pared by 4 bases and J by 4 bases, with 15 bases of the junction left unmatched. CDR1 is MNHNS, CDR2 SASEGT, per germline. Written as DNA, the CDR3 is TGTGCCAGCAGTGGGTGGGGACTTAGCGGGAAAGAGTACGAGCAGTACTTC. Translated, it gives CASSGWGLSGKEYEQYF.

The table lists this clonotype with many counts. The chain links TRBV28 to TRBJ1-4; no reliable D call. The germline V gene encodes CDR1 MDHEN and CDR2 SYDVKM. This CDR3 has 14 amino acids. The V gene lost 3 bases and the J gene lost 4 bases, with 9 bases spanning the gap. The CDR3 here is CASSFDGGNEKLFF. As DNA, the CDR3 is TGTGCCAGCAGTTTTGACGGTGGTAATGAAAAACTGTTTTTT.

In this sample, this clonotype turned up many times. The chain links TRBV29-1 to TRBJ1-1; 8 nucleotides match TRBD1. Trimming cost V 8 bases and J 11 bases; bases outside gene matches: 13. The CDR3 loop spans 12 amino acids. Germline loops: CDR1 SQVTM, CDR2 ANQGSEA. In DNA form, the CDR3 reads TGCAGCTCCACGGACAGGGATTTTGGGGCTTTCTTT. The encoded protein is CSSTDRDFGAFF.

This clonotype was counted many times. The CDR3: CASSPLGQQYGYTF. The CDR3 DNA reads as TGTGCCAGCAGTCCATTGGGACAGCAATATGGCTACACCTTC. The V call is TRBV28, the J call TRBJ1-2; TRBD1 matches 7 bases. This CDR3 has 14 amino acids. Trimming removed 5 bases from V and 5 bases from J; junction bases left unmatched: 8. Germline loops: CDR1 MDHEN, CDR2 SYDVKM.

This clonotype was seen many times. A read error is possible here, since a much larger clone lies one base away. This rearrangement joins TRBV6-2 or TRBV6-3 to TRBJ2-2; TRBD2 matches 10 bases. CDR3 length: 14 residues. CDR1 and CDR2 from the germline V gene are MNHEY and SVGEGT. Here the CDR3 DNA reads TGTGCCAGCAGTCCGGGACTAGCGTCCGGGGAGCTGTCTTTT. This sequence encodes CASSPGLASGELSF.

Details on this clonotype: A junction boundary mismatches the germline segment, possibly from a read error. The CDR3 loop reads CSVDLQGSYETQYF. The CDR3, as DNA: TGCAGCGTTGACTTGCAGGGTAGCTATGAGACACAGTACTTC. The chain couples TRBV29-1 to TRBJ2-5; a possible D gene is TRBD1 (5 bases). Per germline, CDR1 SQVTM and CDR2 ANQGSEA. The CDR3 is 14 residues long.

The chain carries TRBV24-1 and TRBJ2-5, with 7 bases aligning to TRBD2. The CDR3 totals 15 residues. V was clipped by 4 bases and J by 2 bases; unmatched bases: 6. The germline V gene has CDR1 KGHDR and CDR2 SFDVKD. In DNA form, the CDR3 reads TGTGCCACCAGTGACCCCCTGGGAGGGCAAGAGACCCAGTACTTC. Translation gives CATSDPLGGQETQYF.

The CDR3 reads CASSHSPSGRGQETQYF. CDR3 sequence (DNA): TGCGCCAGCAGCCATAGTCCTAGCGGTCGAGGGCAAGAGACCCAGTACTTC. This chain links TRBV4-3 with TRBJ2-5, with TRBD2 identical over 7 bases. Per germline, CDR1 LGHNA and CDR2 YSLEER. V was clipped by 3 bases and J by 2 bases; unmatched bases: 12. The CDR3 is 17 residues long.

This chain connects TRBV6-2 or TRBV6-3 to TRBJ2-5, with D unclear. The germline V and J ends were trimmed by 6 bases and 4 bases, with 12 bases remaining between them. The CDR3 totals 13 residues. Germline values: CDR1 MNHEY, CDR2 SVGEGT. The CDR3 protein is CASSLYESETQYF. CDR3 in DNA: TGTGCCAGCAGCCTATATGAGTCAGAGACCCAGTACTTC.

This clonotype was recorded many times. The chain recombines TRBV12-3 or TRBV12-4 with TRBJ2-2; D is ambiguous. V was clipped by 5 bases and J by 0 bases, with 16 bases between them. The CDR3 has 17 residues. CDR3 sequence (DNA): TGTGCCAGCAGTCCCCCGGATAGAGATGCGAACACCGGGGAGCTGTTTTTT. Amino acids: CASSPPDRDANTGELFF.

This clonotype was seen many times. CDR3 sequence: CATSTGQGIYEQYF. The DNA for the CDR3 is TGTGCCACCAGCACGGGACAGGGCATTTACGAGCAGTACTTC. V and J are TRBV15 and TRBJ2-7, with TRBD1 identical over 9 bases. The CDR3 is 14 amino acids. Trimming at V came to 4 bases and at J to 4 bases, leaving 5 bases not matched to a gene. Germline V CDR1 and CDR2: LNHNV, YYDKDF (reference sequence).

In the case of this clonotype: The junction departs from germline at one end; a sequencing error may be responsible. The chain couples TRBV12-3 or TRBV12-4 to TRBJ1-2; D possibly corresponds to TRBD1 (5 bases). This CDR3 has 13 residues. The DNA of the CDR3 is TGTGCCAGCAGTATCAGACAGAGGGATGGCTACATCTTC. This translates into CASSIRQRDGYIF.

In this sample, this clonotype turned up many times. The rearrangement links TRBV6-2 or TRBV6-3 to TRBJ2-7; 9 bases are shared with TRBD2. The CDR3 has 15 amino acids. From germline, CDR1 is MNHEY and CDR2 SVGEGT. V trimming: 6 bases; J trimming: 0 bases; junction bases outside the gene matches: 6. The CDR3 nucleotides are TGTGCCAGCAGCTGGCTAGCGGGAAGCTCCTACGAGCAGTACTTC. Protein: CASSWLAGSSYEQYF.

There are many counts of this clonotype. The chain recombines TRBV6-5 with TRBJ2-2; TRBD2 matches 7 bases. The CDR3 loop spans 12 amino acids. Trimming at V came to 7 bases and at J to 8 bases, leaving 4 bases not matched to a gene. Germline lookup yields CDR1 MNHEY and CDR2 SVGAGI. DNA of the CDR3: TGTGCCAGCAACAGAGCGGGAGGGGAGCTGTTTTTT. The encoded protein is CASNRAGGELFF.

The chain carries TRBV6-1 and TRBJ2-7; no clear D gene. V was pared by 6 bases and J by 0 bases, with 12 bases between. This CDR3 is built from 14 residues. Per the germline V gene, CDR1 is MNHNS and CDR2 is SASEGT. The CDR3 protein is CASSLKRRSYEQYF. The CDR3 DNA follows: TGTGCCAGCAGCCTTAAGCGACGCTCCTACGAGCAGTACTTC.

The table lists this clonotype with many counts. This rearrangement joins TRBV5-5 to TRBJ1-1; no clear D. The CDR3 sequence is 13 residues long. Trimming took off 0 bases at V and 5 bases at J, with 8 bases between the two ends. CDR1 SGHKS and CDR2 YYEKEE come from the germline V gene (reference sequence). The CDR3 DNA follows: TGTGCCAGCAGCTTGGTCTATCGGACTGAAGCTTTCTTT. Protein sequence: CASSLVYRTEAFF.

This clonotype was detected many times. This rearrangement joins TRBV24-1 to TRBJ2-6, with D unclear. The ends were cut back, 9 bases at V and 0 bases at J, with 8 bases in the middle. The CDR3 length is 14 residues. Germline V gene lookup returns CDR1 KGHDR and CDR2 SFDVKD. CDR3 region: CATSSNSGANVLTF. CDR3 DNA: TGTGCCACCTCATCAAACTCTGGGGCCAACGTCCTGACTTTC.

This clonotype was found many times. The rearrangement uses TRBV6-2 or TRBV6-3 and TRBJ1-2; a weak D match, TRBD1 (6 bases). Looked up from germline, CDR1 is MNHEY and CDR2 is SVGEGT. The germline V and J ends were trimmed by 7 bases and 5 bases, with 17 bases remaining between them. CDR3 length: 14 residues. CDR3 bases: TGTGCCAGCACCCCACCCGGACAGCCTTATGGCTACACCTTC. It codes for CASTPPGQPYGYTF.